The 7 T cell receptor beta chains in this list originate from one sample, sequenced in a study of vaccination effects on CD4 cells after COVID-19. Before sequencing, viral peptide pools were used by the ViraFEST assay to expand antigen-specific CD4+ T cells. CD4+ T cells were isolated after around ten days of culture. Nucleocapsid antibodies stayed negative before and after vaccination, showing no earlier SARS-CoV-2 infection. Only in-frame clones appear in the TCRdb table, and some are missing; sequencing was by immunoSEQ multiplex PCR. The sample carries approximately 68,000 clones, more than 60% recorded once. These receptors have no identified antigens. Material: CD4+ T cells from PBMCs cultured with SARS-CoV-2 spike peptides, obtained before COVID-19 vaccination. These TCRs come from a human donor who received a COVID-19 vaccine.

The rearrangement links TRBV6-5 to TRBJ1-6, with 7 nucleotides matching TRBD1. CDR1 is MNHEY, CDR2 SVGAGI, per germline. This CDR3 is 14 amino acids long. V shed 6 bases and J 12 bases; nucleotides not matched to a gene: 11. The CDR3 DNA follows: TGTGCCAGCAGCTCGAGGGACAGCTATTTACCCCTCCACTTT. Translation: CASSSRDSYLPLHF.

This chain links TRBV18 with TRBJ2-2; D may be TRBD2 (6 bases). Germline V gene sequence: CDR1 KGHSH, CDR2 LQKENI. V was cut by 1 base and J by 1 base, with 10 bases left in between. The CDR3 is made up of 16 amino acids. CDR3 sequence: CASSPLDGGNTGELFF. The DNA for the CDR3 is TGTGCCAGCTCACCACTTGACGGGGGGAACACCGGGGAGCTGTTTTTT.

This clone was detected a few times. This sequence joins TRBV19 and TRBJ1-6, with D tentatively TRBD1 (5 bases). Per germline, CDR1 LNHDA and CDR2 SQIVND (reference sequence). The length of the CDR3 is 13 residues. Trimming left V 7 bases short and J 7 bases short, with 11 bases between. CDR3: CASTWGTNSPLHF. CDR3 nucleotide sequence: TGTGCCAGTACGTGGGGGACCAATTCACCCCTCCACTTT. Drawing the rest from reference TRBV19 and TRBJ1-6, the complete variable domain is DGGITQSPKYLFRKEGQNVTLSCEQNLNHDAMYWYRQDPGQGLRLIYYSQIVNDFQKGDIAEGYSVSREKKESFPLTVTSAQKNPTAFYLCASTWGTNSPLHFGNGTRLTVT.

This chain's CDR3 is CASSLGTGSGEKLFF. The CDR3 nucleotides read TGTGCCAGCAGTCTAGGGACAGGGAGTGGGGAAAAACTGTTTTTT. V gene TRBV28 combines with J gene TRBJ1-4; 9 nucleotides line up with TRBD1. The germline V gene has CDR1 MDHEN and CDR2 SYDVKM. This CDR3 has 15 residues. V dropped 5 bases and J dropped 8; count of bases not matched to a gene: 9.

The CDR3 sequence is CASSYGKGTEAFF. The CDR3, as DNA: TGTGCCAGCAGTTACGGGAAAGGGACTGAAGCTTTCTTT. This chain joins TRBV6-5 and TRBJ1-1; D is undetermined. The CDR3 runs 13 residues. CDR1 MNHEY and CDR2 SVGAGI come from the germline V gene. Trimming cost V 2 bases and J 5 bases, with 9 bases left between them.

J is TRBJ1-2 and V is TRBV6-1, with D unclear. The V gene lost 2 bases and the J gene lost 6 bases, with 10 bases spanning the gap. The germline CDR1 and CDR2 sequences are MNHNS and SASEGT. The CDR3 loop spans 13 amino acids. The CDR3: CASSEQINHGYTF. DNA for the CDR3: TGTGCCAGCAGTGAACAGATAAACCATGGCTACACCTTC.

The J gene is TRBJ2-6, the V gene TRBV4-1, with TRBD2 identical over 8 bases. The CDR3 sequence is 20 residues long. The V gene's germline CDR1 is MGHRA and CDR2 YSYEKL. The trim removed 2 bases at V and 4 bases at J, leaving 16 bases unmatched. The CDR3 protein is CASSQTPERGPGGGANVLTF. CDR3 DNA sequence: TGCGCCAGCAGCCAAACCCCCGAGCGGGGGCCTGGTGGAGGGGCCAACGTCCTGACTTTC.